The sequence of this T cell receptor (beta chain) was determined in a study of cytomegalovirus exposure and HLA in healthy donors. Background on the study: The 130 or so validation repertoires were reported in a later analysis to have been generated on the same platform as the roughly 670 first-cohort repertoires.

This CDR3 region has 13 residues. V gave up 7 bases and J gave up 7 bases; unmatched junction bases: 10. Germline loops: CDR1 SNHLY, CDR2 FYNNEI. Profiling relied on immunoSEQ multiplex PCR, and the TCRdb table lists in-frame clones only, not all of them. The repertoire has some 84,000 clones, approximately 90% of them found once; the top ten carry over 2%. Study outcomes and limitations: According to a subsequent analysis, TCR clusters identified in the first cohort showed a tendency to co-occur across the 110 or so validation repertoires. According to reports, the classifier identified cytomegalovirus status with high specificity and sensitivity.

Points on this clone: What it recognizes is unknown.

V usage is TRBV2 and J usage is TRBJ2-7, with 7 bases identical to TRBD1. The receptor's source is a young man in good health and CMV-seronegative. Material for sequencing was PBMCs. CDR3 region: CASTQGPRKEQYF. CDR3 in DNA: TGTGCCAGCACACAGGGGCCGAGGAAAGAGCAGTACTTC.